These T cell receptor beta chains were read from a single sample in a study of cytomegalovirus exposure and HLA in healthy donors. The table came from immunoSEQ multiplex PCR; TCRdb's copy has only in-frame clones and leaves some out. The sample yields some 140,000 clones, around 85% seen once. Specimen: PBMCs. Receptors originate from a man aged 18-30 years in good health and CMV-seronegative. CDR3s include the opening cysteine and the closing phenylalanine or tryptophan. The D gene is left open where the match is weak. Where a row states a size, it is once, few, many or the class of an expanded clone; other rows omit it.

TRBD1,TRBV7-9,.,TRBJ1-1,TGTGCCAGTAGTACAGGGGAGGAAGCTTTCTTT,CASSTGEEAFF
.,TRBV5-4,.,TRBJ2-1,TGTGCCAGCAGCACGGAGGGCGGAGAGCAGTTCTTC,CASSTEGGEQFF
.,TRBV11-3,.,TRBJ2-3,TGTGCCAGCAGCTTAGATTTGGGCGGGTCCACAGATACGCAGTATTTT,CASSLDLGGSTDTQYF
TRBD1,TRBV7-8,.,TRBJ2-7,TGTGCCAGCAGCTTAGAGGGACAGCATTACGAGCAGTACTTC,CASSLEGQHYEQYF
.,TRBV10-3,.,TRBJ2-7,TGTGCCATCAGTGAGCAGGGATACTCCTACGAGCAGTACTTC,CAISEQGYSYEQYF
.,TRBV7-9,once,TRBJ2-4,TGTGCCAGCAGCTCCGCAGAAGGGGAATTGGAAAACATTCAGTACTTC,CASSSAEGELENIQYF
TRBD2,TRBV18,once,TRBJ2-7,TGTGCCAGCTCACCACCCACTGGGGCGGGAGGCAGCTCCTACGAGCAGTACTTC,CASSPPTGAGGSSYEQYF
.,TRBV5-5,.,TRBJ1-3,TGTGCCAGCAGCTTAGGATTAAAGGACCAACAGGGTCTCTCTGGAAACACCATATATTTT,CASSLGLKDQQGLSGNTIYF
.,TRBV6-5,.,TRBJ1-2,TGTGCCAGCAGTTACCGGACAGCGACTCCCTACACCTTC,CASSYRTATPYTF
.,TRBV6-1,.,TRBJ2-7,TGTGGCACAAACCGCGGCGAGGGCGAGCAGTACTTC,CGTNRGEGEQYF
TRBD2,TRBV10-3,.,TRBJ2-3,TGTGCCATCAGTGAGTCAACTAGCGGGCTGACTAGCACAGATACGCAGTATTTT,CAISESTSGLTSTDTQYF
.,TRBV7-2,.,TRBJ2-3,TGTGCCAGCAGGTTGAGAGGAAGCACAGATACGCAGTATTTT,CASRLRGSTDTQYF
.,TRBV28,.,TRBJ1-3,TGTGCCAGCAGTTTCGGCGGATTTAGTGGAAACACCATATATTTT,CASSFGGFSGNTIYF
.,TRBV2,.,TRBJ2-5,TGTGCCAGCAGTGCGGGGTTAAGGGGGCAAGAGACCCAGTACTTC,CASSAGLRGQETQYF
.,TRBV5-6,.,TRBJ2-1,TGTGCCAGCAGCCCGGGTTCGAGGGAGCAGTTCTTC,CASSPGSREQFF
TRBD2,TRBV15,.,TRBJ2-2,TGTGCCACCAGCAGAGGGGGGACTAGCGGGGCCGGGGAGCTGTTTTTT,CATSRGGTSGAGELFF
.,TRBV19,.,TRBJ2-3,TGTGCCAGTAGTATAGGAAGCGGAGGGGATACGCAGTATTTT,CASSIGSGGDTQYF
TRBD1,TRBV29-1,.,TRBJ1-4,TGCAGCGTTGGAGGGGGGACAGGGAATGAAAAACTGTTTTTT,CSVGGGTGNEKLFF
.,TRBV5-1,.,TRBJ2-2,TGCGCCAGCAGCTTGGCCGGATCATGGACGGGGACCGGGGAGCTGTTTTTT,CASSLAGSWTGTGELFF
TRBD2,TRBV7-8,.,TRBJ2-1,TGTGCCAGCAGCTACCCACTAGCGGGAGGGCACAATGAGCAGTTCTTC,CASSYPLAGGHNEQFF
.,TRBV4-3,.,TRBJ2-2,TGCGCCAGCAGACACCACGGGGAGCTGTTTTTT,CASRHHGELFF
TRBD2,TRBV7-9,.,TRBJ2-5,TGTGCCAGCAGCTATAGCGGGTCCCAAGAGACCCAGTACTTC,CASSYSGSQETQYF
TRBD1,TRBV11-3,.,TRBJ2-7,TGTGCCAGCAGCCCCCAGACAGGGCACGAGCAGTACTTC,CASSPQTGHEQYF
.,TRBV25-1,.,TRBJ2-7,TGTGCCAGCAGTGAATGGGGCGACACCTACGAGCAGTACTTC,CASSEWGDTYEQYF
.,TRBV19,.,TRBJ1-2,TGTGCCAGTACCCAGGGAAGGGATTCCTATGGCTACACCTTC,CASTQGRDSYGYTF
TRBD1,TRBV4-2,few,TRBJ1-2,TGTGCCAGCAGCCAAGTGACAGGGAGCAACTATGGCTACACCTTC,CASSQVTGSNYGYTF
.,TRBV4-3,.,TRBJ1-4,TGCGCCAGCAGCCAAGAAGGGCAGGGTGGAGAAAAACTGTTTTTT,CASSQEGQGGEKLFF
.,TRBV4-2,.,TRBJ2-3,TGTGCCAGCAGCCAAGATCATAGCACAGATACGCAGTATTTT,CASSQDHSTDTQYF
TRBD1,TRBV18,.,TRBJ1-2,TGTGCCAGCTCACGCGGGCAGGGGGCAAGCTATGGCTACACCTTC,CASSRGQGASYGYTF
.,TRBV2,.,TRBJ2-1,TGTGCCAGCAGTGAAGCCGGGTTCTCCTACAATGAGCAGTTCTTC,CASSEAGFSYNEQFF
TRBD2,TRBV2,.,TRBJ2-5,TGTGCCAGCAGCGGACTAGCGGAAGAGACCCAGTACTTC,CASSGLAEETQYF
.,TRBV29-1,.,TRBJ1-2,TGCAGCGTTGACCCCCTGACAGCATATGGCTACACCTTC,CSVDPLTAYGYTF
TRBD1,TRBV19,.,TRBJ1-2,TGTGCCAGTAACAGCAGGGGGCTCGGGGGCTACACCTTC,CASNSRGLGGYTF
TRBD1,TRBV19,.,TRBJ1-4,TGTGCCAGTCGATACCGGGACAGGGGAATCGCTAATGAAAAACTGTTTTTT,CASRYRDRGIANEKLFF
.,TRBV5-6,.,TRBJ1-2,TGTGCCAGCAGCTTGTGGTCTCAGGACCGGGGGAGAGGCTACACCTTC,CASSLWSQDRGRGYTF
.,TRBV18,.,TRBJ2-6,TGTGCCAGCTCGCCGACTAGACCCTCTGGGGCCAACGTCCTGACTTTC,CASSPTRPSGANVLTF
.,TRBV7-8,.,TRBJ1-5,TGTGCCAGCAGCCCCCTAAGAGGCAATCAGCCCCAGCATTTT,CASSPLRGNQPQHF
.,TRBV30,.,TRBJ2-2,TGTGCCTGGGGAGGGAACACATACACCGGGGAGCTGTTTTTT,CAWGGNTYTGELFF
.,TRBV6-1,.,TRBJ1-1,TGTGCCAGCAGTGAAGGGGTAGGAGCGCCGAACACTGAAGCTTTCTTT,CASSEGVGAPNTEAFF
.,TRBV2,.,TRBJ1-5,TGTGCCAGCAGTGTTTTGGGGGGGGGCTCTCAGCCCCAGCATTTT,CASSVLGGGSQPQHF
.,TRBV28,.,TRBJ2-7,TGTGCCAGCAGCCTTGGGGCGGAGACCTACGAGCAGTACTTC,CASSLGAETYEQYF
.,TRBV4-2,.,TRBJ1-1,TGTGCCAGCAGCCAACAGGGATCCTTGAACACTGAAGCTTTCTTT,CASSQQGSLNTEAFF
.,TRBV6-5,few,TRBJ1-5,TGTGCCAGCTCCCGGGGAATGCGTCAGCCCCAGCATTTT,CASSRGMRQPQHF
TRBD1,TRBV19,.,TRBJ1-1,TGTGCCAGTAGTGCGGACAGGCGGAACACTGAAGCTTTCTTT,CASSADRRNTEAFF
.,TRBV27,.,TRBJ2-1,TGTGCCAGCAGTTTATGGGGTAACGGGAATACCTACAATGAGCAGTTCTTC,CASSLWGNGNTYNEQFF
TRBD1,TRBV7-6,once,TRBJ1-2,TGTGCCAGCAGCAACCGACAGGGTGACTATGGCTACACCTTC,CASSNRQGDYGYTF
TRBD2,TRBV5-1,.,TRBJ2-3,TGCGCCAGCAGCTTTTTCCCTACTAGCGGAAGCACAGATACGCAGTATTTT,CASSFFPTSGSTDTQYF
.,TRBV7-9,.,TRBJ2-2,TGTGCCAGCAGCCCGAGGCCCCTGGGACAGAACACCGGGGAGCTGTTTTTT,CASSPRPLGQNTGELFF
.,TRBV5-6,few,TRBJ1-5,TGTGCCAGCAGCTTGTGGGCGAATCAGCCCCAGCATTTT,CASSLWANQPQHF
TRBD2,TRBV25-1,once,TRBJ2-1,TGTGCCAGCAGTGAACCCGGGACTAGCGGGAACAATGAGCAGTTCTTC,CASSEPGTSGNNEQFF
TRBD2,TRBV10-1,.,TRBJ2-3,TGCGCCACCTTTAGGACTAGCGAGACAGATACGCAGTATTTT,CATFRTSETDTQYF
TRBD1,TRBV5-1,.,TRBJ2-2,TGCGCCAGCAGCGTACGGGACAGTATAAACACCGGGGAGCTGTTTTTT,CASSVRDSINTGELFF
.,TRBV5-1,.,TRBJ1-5,TGCGCCAGCAGCTTGAGCCCCGCCACGAGCAATCAGCCCCAGCATTTT,CASSLSPATSNQPQHF
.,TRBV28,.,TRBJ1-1,TGTGCCAGCAGTTTCTATCCAATTTCGGGACCCGGAGGGTTCTTT,CASSFYPISGPGGFF
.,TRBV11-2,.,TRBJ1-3,TGTGCCAGCACAACTGGAAACACCATATATTTT,CASTTGNTIYF
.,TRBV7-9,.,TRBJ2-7,TGTGCCAGCAGCTCCCGACTAGGACTGCAAACAGCCTACGAGCAGTACTTC,CASSSRLGLQTAYEQYF
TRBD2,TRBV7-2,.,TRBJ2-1,TGTGCCAGCAGCTTAGTGACTAGCGGGAGGGCCGAGTCGTTCTTC,CASSLVTSGRAESFF
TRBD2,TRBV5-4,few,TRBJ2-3,TGTGCCAGCAGCCACGGGACTAGCGGTCCAGATACGCAGTATTTT,CASSHGTSGPDTQYF
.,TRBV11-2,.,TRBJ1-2,TGTGCCAGCAGCTTAGCCGGGACACTGAACTATGGCTACACCTTC,CASSLAGTLNYGYTF